The 18 T cell receptor beta chains below were found in one sample sequenced in a study of cytomegalovirus exposure and HLA in healthy donors. The PCR used 60 Vbeta and 13 Jbeta primers. Using immunoSEQ multiplex PCR, the repertoire was profiled, and TCRdb retains in-frame clones only, with some absent. The data show around 40,000 clones, with over 60% seen just once and 3.5% to 4% held by the top ten. Sequenced input: PBMCs. The receptor source for this set is a man aged 40-50 years in good health and CMV-seronegative.

Details on this clone: This CDR3 is also generated by other DNA sequences in the sample. The gene calls are TRBV6-5 and TRBJ1-2, with 8 bases matching TRBD1. After removal of 7 bases from V and 5 bases from J, the junction contained 12 bases not matched to a gene. The germline CDR1 and CDR2 sequences are MNHEY and SVGAGI. The CDR3 totals 15 residues. The CDR3: CASTHGPGGSYGYTF. The CDR3 DNA follows: TGTGCCAGCACCCACGGGCCAGGGGGCTCGTATGGCTACACCTTC.

The chain is built from TRBV28 and TRBJ2-3; TRBD1 agrees at 7 bases. With 2 bases clipped from V and 5 bases from J, the junction kept 7 bases outside the gene matches. This CDR3 contains 15 residues. Per the germline V gene, CDR1 is MDHEN and CDR2 is SYDVKM. The CDR3 coding sequence is TGTGCCAGCAGTTTAACTACAGGGGCGGAAGATACGCAGTATTTT. It encodes CASSLTTGAEDTQYF. The whole variable domain, filled in from reference TRBV28 and TRBJ2-3, reads DVKVTQSSRYLVKRTGEKVFLECVQDMDHENMFWYRQDPGLGLRLIYFSYDVKMKEKGDIPEGYSVSREKKERFSLILESASTNQTSMYLCASSLTTGAEDTQYFGPGTRLTVL.

This chain uses TRBV5-1 with TRBJ2-3, with D tentatively TRBD2 (6 bases). V was shortened by 7 bases and J by 0 bases, with 15 bases between the two germline ends. The germline V gene has CDR1 SGHRS and CDR2 YFSETQ. This CDR3 is built from 15 residues. The CDR3 DNA follows: TGCGCCAGCCGGGCGGGGATCACTAGCACAGATACGCAGTATTTT. This encodes CASRAGITSTDTQYF.

This clone was found once. The V and J genes are TRBV4-2 and TRBJ1-5; 10 bases agree with TRBD1. Germline-derived CDR1 and CDR2 are LGHNA and YNFKEQ. With V trimmed by 3 bases and J by 6 bases, 8 bases remained unmatched. The CDR3 is 16 amino acids. The CDR3 is CASSQDSGTGVQPQHF. DNA for the CDR3: TGTGCCAGCAGCCAGGACTCCGGGACAGGGGTTCAGCCCCAGCATTTT.

This clone was recorded a few times. This sequence joins TRBV6-6 and TRBJ2-7; D not resolved. This CDR3 is 14 amino acids long. V was pared by 4 bases and J by 3 bases, with 13 bases between. Germline V gene lookup returns CDR1 MNHNY and CDR2 SVGAGI (reference sequence). Here the CDR3 DNA reads TGTGCCAGCAGTTCTCTAGTTATCCTCTACGAGCAGTACTTC. Translating gives CASSSLVILYEQYF.

The rearrangement joins TRBV30 to TRBJ1-2, with 7 bases identical to TRBD1. CDR1 and CDR2 (germline): GTSNPN, SVGIG (reference sequence). There are 16 residues in the CDR3. J lost 8 bases, V lost 5 bases, and 20 bases had no gene match. DNA for the CDR3: TGTGCCTGGGCACCGACAGGGTATAATACTCGATGGGGCTACACCTTC. Its translation: CAWAPTGYNTRWGYTF.

Here the CDR3 DNA reads TGTGCCAGCAGCTCCGGGGGGACAGGGAACACCGGGGAGCTGTTTTTT. Protein sequence: CASSSGGTGNTGELFF. The chain carries TRBV5-4 and TRBJ2-2, with a possible D match to TRBD1 (8 bases). The CDR3 spans 16 residues. V lost 3 bases to trimming and J lost 1 base, with 13 bases between them. Germline CDR1 and CDR2: SGHNT and YYREEE (reference sequence).

CDR3 region: CASSPRSAGPDEQYF. CDR3 nucleotide sequence: TGTGCCAGCAGCCCCCGATCAGCTGGGCCTGACGAGCAGTACTTC. This rearrangement joins TRBV11-2 to TRBJ2-5; D is ambiguous. The J call is doubtful: the DNA matches TRBJ2-7 better. Per germline, CDR1 SGHAT and CDR2 FQNNGV. CDR3 length: 15 residues.

The genes are TRBV6-5 and TRBJ1-6, with unresolved D. The CDR3 is made up of 16 amino acids. Germline V CDR1 and CDR2: MNHEY, SVGAGI. Trimming left V 4 bases short and J 4 bases short, with 14 bases between. In DNA, the CDR3 is TGTGCCAGCAGTTCCTCCCGCGGAGGATATAATTCACCCCTCCACTTT. Translated, it gives CASSSSRGGYNSPLHF.

The V and J genes are TRBV19 and TRBJ2-5, with 8 bases identical to TRBD1. Germline values: CDR1 LNHDA, CDR2 SQIVND (reference sequence). V lost 5 bases and J lost 5; bases outside the gene matches: 7. There are 14 residues in the CDR3. CDR3 DNA sequence: TGTGCCAGTAGTTACCAGGGGGCGAGGGAGACCCAGTACTTC. This encodes CASSYQGARETQYF.

The genes are TRBV7-9 and TRBJ2-6, with D possibly being TRBD2 (6 bases). This CDR3 spans 16 amino acids. The V gene lost 4 bases and the J gene lost 8 bases, with 18 bases spanning the gap. The germline V gene has CDR1 SEHNR and CDR2 FQNEAQ (reference sequence). This chain's CDR3 is CASSSPRLGGSNVLTF. The CDR3 DNA is TGTGCCAGCAGCTCCCCCCGGCTTGGGGGGTCCAACGTCCTGACTTTC. The full variable domain, with the rest looked up from reference TRBV7-9 and TRBJ2-6, is DTGVSQNPRHKITKRGQNVTFRCDPISEHNRLYWYRQTLGQGPEFLTYFQNEAQLEKSRLLSDRFSAERPKGSFSTLEIQRTEQGDSAMYLCASSSPRLGGSNVLTFGAGSRLTVL.

The chain carries TRBV18 and TRBJ1-5; 7 bases map to TRBD1. Trimming took 3 bases from V and 4 from J; bases not matched to a gene: 6. Germline V lookup: CDR1 KGHSH, CDR2 LQKENI. CDR3 length: 15 amino acids. CDR3 amino acids: CASSPTGQQNQPQHF. The DNA of the CDR3 is TGTGCCAGCTCACCTACGGGACAGCAAAATCAGCCCCAGCATTTT.

V is TRBV30 and J is TRBJ2-1, with TRBD1 as a possible D gene (6 bases). The CDR3 runs 11 residues. Germline CDR1 and CDR2: GTSNPN and SVGIG (reference sequence). Trimming took off 4 bases at V and 12 bases at J, with 13 bases between the two ends. The CDR3 DNA follows: TGTGCCTGGAAAGGGGACACCGGGCAGTTCTTC. Encoded protein: CAWKGDTGQFF. The full variable domain, with the rest looked up from reference TRBV30 and TRBJ2-1, is SQTIHQWPATLVQPVGSPLSLECTVEGTSNPNLYWYRQAAGRGLQLLFYSVGIGQISSEVPQNLSASRPQDRQFILSSKKLLLSDSGFYLCAWKGDTGQFFGPGTRLTVL.

The rearrangement joins TRBV7-3 to TRBJ1-3, with D possibly TRBD1 on 5 matching bases. Germline assignment: CDR1 SGHTA and CDR2 FQGTGA. Trimming cost V 1 base and J 0 bases, with 10 bases left between them. The CDR3 length is 16 residues. The CDR3 nucleotides read TGTGCCAGCAGCTTAAACCCCCAGGGCTCTGGAAACACCATATATTTT. Residues: CASSLNPQGSGNTIYF.

The CDR3 region is CASSPAENYGYTF. In DNA, the CDR3 is TGTGCCAGCAGCCCCGCGGAGAACTATGGCTACACCTTC. The rearrangement uses TRBV9 and TRBJ1-2; D is unclear. This CDR3 is 13 amino acids long. V lost 4 bases and J lost 2, with 9 bases in between. Germline CDR1 SGDLS, CDR2 YYNGEE.

The chain links TRBV2 to TRBJ1-3; 8 positions match TRBD1. This CDR3 is built from 14 residues. Unmatched junction bases numbered 2, after V lost 3 bases and J lost 4 bases. Germline V lookup: CDR1 SNHLY, CDR2 FYNNEI. The CDR3 sequence: CASSDRGLGNTIYF. DNA of the CDR3: TGTGCCAGCAGTGACAGGGGGCTCGGAAACACCATATATTTT.

The chain has TRBV5-4 and TRBJ2-7; TRBD1 might be the D (6 bases). V shed 0 bases and J shed 0 bases, with 7 bases lying between them. Germline V gene sequence: CDR1 SGHNT, CDR2 YYREEE (reference sequence). This CDR3 has 14 residues. The CDR3 region has the DNA TGTGCCAGCAGCTTGGGGACAGACTCCTACGAGCAGTACTTC. Its translation is CASSLGTDSYEQYF.

This chain uses TRBV6-5 with TRBJ2-5; D unresolved. Germline V gene data show CDR1 as MNHEY and CDR2 as SVGAGI. The V gene lost 0 bases and the J gene lost 0 bases, with 11 bases spanning the gap. This CDR3 has 16 amino acids. The CDR3 bases are TGTGCCAGCAGTTACTCGATACCTGGCCACCAAGAGACCCAGTACTTC. It yields the protein CASSYSIPGHQETQYF.